This TCR beta chain emerged from a study of tumor-infiltrating lymphocytes in primary liver carcinoma listed by TCRdb under 2017. Background for the entire study: Surgical resection was performed in China between 2015 and early 2016 on about 5 patients with histopathologically diagnosed primary liver carcinoma. Hepatocellular carcinoma (four) or combined HCC and intrahepatic cholangiocarcinoma (one) was present in the five patients, who were three men and two women aged 30 to 69 years. The five patients had tumors staged T1-T3 N0M0, with maximum diameters ranging from about 4.2 to 10 cm. Each sample produced roughly 3.65 to 7.13 million productive TCRbeta reads, and read depth showed no significant difference between tissue types. For each liver tumor, the study sampled five regions along with adjacent normal tissue and blood, and applied TCRbeta repertoire sequencing, expression microarrays and whole-exome sequencing. A total of roughly 35 specimens from 5 patients went through TCRbeta repertoire sequencing, namely 25 tumor regions, 5 adjacent noncancerous liver tissues and 5 peripheral blood samples. Technical replicate repertoires showed high reproducibility, with mean shared-clone rates roughly 0.87 and correlation coefficients above 0.95.

Starting from approximately 460 ng total RNA, TCRbeta-specific cDNA was produced by reverse transcription with a constant-region primer and ProtoScript II reverse transcriptase. Three nested multiplex PCR rounds, following a slightly modified ARM-PCR procedure, were used to build the TCRbeta libraries. Multiplex TRBV1-TRBV30 forward primers and a Cbeta reverse primer were used in the first two PCR rounds, each of which was run for roughly 9 cycles. Sample barcodes and Illumina adapters were attached in a final 25-cycle PCR using Deep VentR polymerase. Amplicons of 200-500 bp were gel-purified with a QIAquick gel extraction kit before sequencing. The TCRbeta amplicons were sequenced with 250-bp paired-end reads on an Illumina HiSeq 2500. On the authors' methods: Trimmomatic v0.33 was used to quality-trim the reads, and FLASH v1.2.11 was used to merge paired reads so that full CDR3 sequences could be recovered. V, D and J germline segments were assigned to the rearranged TCRbeta sequences using MiGEC v1.2.1b. Clonotype statistics, along with Shannon-Wiener diversity indices, were calculated using VDJtools v1.0.0. To cut down on sampling bias, every analysis after diversity analysis relied on just the 250 most abundant clonotypes from each sample. Clones were called with MiXCR by TCRdb after fastp trimmed the public reads at Q25, and only in-frame beta chains were retained. Rows are combined by CDR3 protein, so each entry shows the most common genes and DNA. It is TCRdb's table, rather than the study itself, that gives the V and J calls and clone size. The sample table holds under 200,000 distinct CDR3 sequences, of which about 65% were seen once. Approximately 7% of the sample lies in the top ten.

Points on this clonotype: Its recognized antigen is unknown. A much more abundant neighbour one base away suggests this may be a read error.

The CDR3 sequence holds 12 residues, the cysteine and phenylalanine included. Only CDR3 DNA is held: 36 bases, read in frame from base 1. CDR1 is given as LGHNA and CDR2 as YNFKEQ, both from the germline V gene. Paper-wide results and their limitations: The study included only four to six patients, and the authors note findings should be validated in a larger study. Compared with blood, tumors had a significantly larger share of the repertoire taken up by the top 250 clones (p = 0.039). Consistent with antigen-driven expansion, pairs of tumor regions showed higher repertoire overlap (mean around 36%) than either tumor-adjacent pairs (around 17%) or tumor-blood pairs (roughly 14%). Since the samples were bulk and unsorted, there was no way to compare CD4+ and CD8+ T cell repertoires. Because sequencing covered only the TCR beta chain and unpaired alpha chains were not captured, true repertoire diversity is likely underestimated.

TRIzol reagent was used to extract blood RNA from unsorted whole blood, while the DNeasy Blood & Tissue kit provided the germline DNA. At the time of sampling, the patients were treatment-naive and had chronic HBV infection. Before surgery, four milliliters of peripheral blood were collected into K2EDTA tubes. The sample consisted of peripheral blood. This TCR derives from a woman aged 55-69 years with primary liver carcinoma and hepatitis B virus infection. The sequence joins TRBV4-2 to TRBJ2-7; no D gene is confidently identified. CDR3 loop: CAGSHPSSEQYF. At the DNA level, the sequence is TGTGCCGGCAGCCACCCGTCGAGCGAGCAGTACTTC.